The next 15 T cell receptor beta chains were all read from a single sample in a study of CD8+ T cells in alopecia areata. The sample's treatment: oral pan-JAK inhibitor, 5-10 mg twice daily. TCR sequencing used cDNA made by reverse transcription of extracted RNA. Here immunoSEQ multiplex PCR was the method, and the copy in TCRdb shows in-frame clones only, minus some. The data contain 150,000 to 200,000 clones, roughly 64% of them singletons. The sample consisted of CD8+ T cells sorted from blood, taken at week 24, from a patient treated with tofacitinib. The receptors derive from a human donor with alopecia areata.

This rearrangement joins TRBV15 to TRBJ1-6; 7 bases fit TRBD1. This CDR3 has 15 residues. CDR1 is LNHNV, CDR2 YYDKDF, per germline (reference sequence). V shed 3 bases and J 6 bases; nucleotides not matched to a gene: 5. The DNA of the CDR3 is TGTGCCACCAGCAGGGTGACAGGGATTAATTCACCCCTCCACTTT. Amino acids: CATSRVTGINSPLHF.

This clone came up a few times. V is TRBV29-1 and J is TRBJ2-7; TRBD1 is a possible D gene (5 bases). V was pared by 0 bases and J by 2 bases, with 14 bases between. Germline assignment: CDR1 SQVTM and CDR2 ANQGSEA. The CDR3 covers 15 residues. The CDR3 is CSVEDRRTQTYEQYF. In DNA form, the CDR3 reads TGCAGCGTTGAAGATCGACGGACACAGACCTACGAGCAGTACTTC.

The chain has TRBV30 and TRBJ2-1; 14 nucleotides align to TRBD2. The CDR3 has 18 amino acids. Germline CDR1 GTSNPN, CDR2 SVGIG (reference sequence). V lost 1 base to trimming and J lost 2 bases; unmatched junction nucleotides: 7. As DNA, the CDR3 is TGTGCCTGGAGTGAGACCAGACTAGCGGGGGGGCCCTACAATGAGCAGTTCTTC. This codes for CAWSETRLAGGPYNEQFF. The full variable domain, its missing parts supplied by reference TRBV30 and TRBJ2-1, is SQTIHQWPATLVQPVGSPLSLECTVEGTSNPNLYWYRQAAGRGLQLLFYSVGIGQISSEVPQNLSASRPQDRQFILSSKKLLLSDSGFYLCAWSETRLAGGPYNEQFFGPGTRLTVL.

V and J are TRBV7-9 and TRBJ2-3; 7 bases are a match to TRBD1. Germline V gene data show CDR1 as SEHNR and CDR2 as FQNEAQ (reference sequence). The CDR3 is made up of 15 amino acids. With 1 base clipped from V and 3 bases from J, the junction kept 4 bases outside the gene matches. This chain's CDR3 is CASSLEGGMTDTQYF. In nucleotides, the CDR3 is TGTGCCAGCAGCTTAGAAGGGGGCATGACAGATACGCAGTATTTT.

This clone was seen only once. The chain joins TRBV29-1 to TRBJ1-2; unclear D gene. Germline V lookup: CDR1 SQVTM, CDR2 ANQGSEA. CDR3 length equals 13 residues. V shed 3 bases and J shed 2 bases, with 10 bases lying between them. This chain's CDR3 is CSVDGNPNYGYTF. CDR3 nucleotide sequence: TGCAGCGTTGATGGGAACCCAAACTATGGCTACACCTTC. Complete variable domain (other parts from reference TRBV29-1 and TRBJ1-2): SAVISQKPSRDICQRGTSLTIQCQVDSQVTMMFWYRQQPGQSLTLIATANQGSEATYESGFVIDKFPISRPNLTFSTLTVSNMSPEDSSIYLCSVDGNPNYGYTFGSGTRLTVV.

This clone has a handful of counts. The chain recombines TRBV2 with TRBJ1-2; 9 bases line up with TRBD1. Germline V CDR1 and CDR2: SNHLY, FYNNEI. The CDR3 has 17 residues. V dropped 5 bases and J dropped 3; count of bases not matched to a gene: 13. The CDR3 nucleotides read TGTGCCAGCAGTTATCCGGGACAGGGCCCCCTAGACTATGGCTACACCTTC. Its protein product is CASSYPGQGPLDYGYTF.

The chain employs TRBV29-1 and TRBJ2-1; D may be TRBD1 (6 bases). In germline, CDR1 is SQVTM, CDR2 ANQGSEA. This CDR3 has 11 residues. V lost 7 bases and J 6 bases, leaving 10 bases between the germline ends. CDR3 sequence reads: CSASRGNEQFF. The CDR3 nucleotides are TGCAGCGCCTCCAGGGGCAATGAGCAGTTCTTC.

The rearrangement joins TRBV14 to TRBJ1-2; D gene ambiguous. The CDR3 totals 12 residues. Germline V gene data show CDR1 as SGHDN and CDR2 as FVKESK. V lost 1 base to trimming and J lost 2 bases, with 2 bases between them. The CDR3 loop reads CASSQGNYGYTF. DNA of the CDR3: TGTGCCAGCAGCCAAGGCAACTATGGCTACACCTTC.

The chain combines TRBV2 with TRBJ1-4, with D possibly matching TRBD1 (5 bases). Germline lookup yields CDR1 SNHLY and CDR2 FYNNEI. The CDR3 is 15 amino acids. The germline V and J ends were trimmed by 2 bases and 13 bases, with 20 bases remaining between them. In nucleotides, the CDR3 is TGTGCCAGCAGTGAATTCGGCAGGGCCAGGCTAAGACTGTTTTTT. Protein product: CASSEFGRARLRLFF.

The V gene is TRBV4-1, the J gene TRBJ1-1; D ambiguous. V gave up 0 bases and J gave up 4 bases, with 18 bases separating them. Germline V gives CDR1 MGHRA, CDR2 YSYEKL. The CDR3 totals 17 residues. The CDR3 sequence is CASSQETPGLRATEAFF. CDR3 nucleotides: TGCGCCAGCAGCCAAGAGACCCCGGGCCTGCGGGCCACTGAAGCTTTCTTT.

The genes are TRBV6-6 and TRBJ2-2; a possible D gene is TRBD2 (6 bases). Trimming took off 11 bases at V and 5 bases at J, with 12 bases between the two ends. Germline CDR1 is MNHNY and CDR2 is SVGAGI (reference sequence). The CDR3 totals 12 residues. Here the CDR3 reads CAGQGGTGELFF. The CDR3 coding sequence is TGTGCCGGGCAGGGAGGTACCGGGGAGCTGTTTTTT.

With regard to this clone: The same CDR3 arises from other DNA sequences in this sample as well. The V and J genes are TRBV6-5 and TRBJ1-1; D uncertain. V was cut by 1 base and J by 5 bases, with 8 bases left in between. CDR1 and CDR2 (germline): MNHEY, SVGAGI. The CDR3 covers 13 residues. CDR3 region: CASSYFGRTEAFF. CDR3 nucleotide sequence: TGTGCCAGCAGTTACTTCGGGAGAACTGAAGCTTTCTTT.

V usage is TRBV11-3 and J usage is TRBJ1-1; 11 bases line up with TRBD1. The trim removed 5 bases at V and 5 bases at J, leaving 10 bases unmatched. The CDR3 consists of 16 residues. Germline V CDR1 and CDR2: SGHNT, YENEEA. CDR3 residues: CASSAQDRGLGTEAFF. For the CDR3, the DNA is TGTGCCAGCAGCGCACAGGACAGGGGGCTTGGGACTGAAGCTTTCTTT.

This clone was detected only a few times. This rearrangement joins TRBV15 to TRBJ2-7; D not certain. Between the trimmed V and J ends, which lost 3 bases and 1 base, there was a span of 4 bases. Germline V lookup: CDR1 LNHNV, CDR2 YYDKDF (reference sequence). The CDR3 is 12 residues long. The CDR3, as DNA: TGTGCCACCAGCAGTGTTTCCTACGAGCAGTACTTC. Its protein product is CATSSVSYEQYF.

This clone was seen a handful of times. CDR3 loop: CAWSSPGQRYQPQHF. CDR3 nucleotide sequence: TGTGCCTGGAGTTCCCCAGGCCAACGGTACCAGCCCCAGCATTTT. This chain joins TRBV30 and TRBJ1-5; D is unresolved. The V and J ends lost 2 bases and 7 bases respectively, with 18 bases between them. CDR1 and CDR2 from the germline V gene are GTSNPN and SVGIG (reference sequence). The CDR3 runs to 15 residues.